Listed here are 26 T cell receptor beta chains from one sample, sequenced in a study of T cell repertoires in cytomegalovirus infection. TCRdb analysed the reads with MiXCR anew, one entry per CDR3 protein. The sample consists of approximately 270,000 distinct CDR3 sequences, roughly a fifth of them appearing once. For these receptors, no antigen is known. Sequences were derived from cultured PBMCs, sampled from culture after CMV antigen stimulation. Source of these receptors: a human donor in good health (CMV status not recorded). Some clones in this sample may be carry-over from other donors' samples.

This clonotype has a count of ten or more. This chain links TRBV20-1 with TRBJ2-5, with D perhaps being TRBD1 or TRBD2 (6 bases each). V was cut by 6 bases and J by 1 base, with 12 bases left in between. The CDR3 sequence is 13 residues long. The germline V gene has CDR1 DFQATT and CDR2 SNEGSKA (reference sequence). The CDR3 is CSALEGGQETQYF. In DNA, the CDR3 is TGCAGTGCCCTCGAGGGGGGCCAAGAGACCCAGTACTTC.

The chain uses TRBV6-4 and TRBJ2-1; a weak D match, TRBD1 (5 bases). The CDR3 is 18 amino acids. Trimming removed 3 bases at V and 2 bases at J, with 20 bases between. Germline V gene lookup returns CDR1 MRHNA and CDR2 SNTAGT. CDR3 protein: CASSELGREGIAYNEQFF. In DNA, the CDR3 is TGTGCCAGCAGTGAGCTGGGCAGGGAAGGTATCGCCTACAATGAGCAGTTCTTC.

This clonotype was observed a few times. The chain carries TRBV6-6 and TRBJ2-3; D possibly uses TRBD1 or TRBD2 (5 bases each). CDR1 and CDR2 (germline): MNHNY, SVGAGI (reference sequence). V was trimmed by 2 bases and J by 2 bases, leaving 8 bases between them. This CDR3 has 14 amino acids. The CDR3 loop reads CASSYIGATDTQYF. CDR3 coding DNA: TGTGCCAGCAGTTACATCGGGGCCACAGATACGCAGTATTTT.

This clonotype was seen a few times. The V and J genes are TRBV19 and TRBJ2-1, with 12 bases aligning to TRBD2. Germline V gene sequence: CDR1 LNHDA, CDR2 SQIVND (reference sequence). The length of the CDR3 is 15 residues. The V gene end was trimmed by 7 bases and the J gene end by 7 bases; junction bases not matched to a gene: 8. The CDR3 sequence is CASTPPLAGGNEQFF. CDR3 bases: TGTGCCAGTACTCCCCCGCTAGCGGGAGGGAATGAGCAGTTCTTC.

The V gene is TRBV2, the J gene TRBJ2-1; 10 positions match TRBD1. The CDR3 is 14 residues long. Looked up from germline, CDR1 is SNHLY and CDR2 is FYNNEI. V shed 7 bases and J 6 bases; nucleotides not matched to a gene: 6. CDR3 DNA: TGTGCCAGCAAATTAGGGACAGGGGCCAATGAGCAGTTCTTC. Residues: CASKLGTGANEQFF.

This clonotype was detected a few times. The chain uses TRBV7-8 and TRBJ2-7; TRBD2 is a possible D gene (5 bases). The ends were cut back, 1 base at V and 5 bases at J, with 15 bases in the middle. The CDR3 runs to 15 residues. Germline CDR1 is SGHVS and CDR2 is FQNEAQ. The CDR3 sequence: CASSLDRGSGHEQYF. As DNA, the CDR3 is TGTGCCAGCAGCTTAGATCGTGGGAGTGGCCACGAGCAGTACTTC. Full variable domain (remainder filled in from reference TRBV7-8 and TRBJ2-7): GAGVSQSPRYKVAKRGQDVALRCDPISGHVSLFWYQQALGQGPEFLTYFQNEAQLDKSGLPSDRFFAERPEGSVSTLKIQRTQQEDSAVYLCASSLDRGSGHEQYFGPGTRLTVT.

CDR3 DNA sequence: TGTGCCAGCTCATTGGACAGGGTCCTCTATGGCTACACCTTC. Translation: CASSLDRVLYGYTF. The J gene is TRBJ1-2, the V gene TRBV18, with 8 bases lining up with TRBD1. V gave up 5 bases and J gave up 4 bases; unmatched junction bases: 6. The germline V gene encodes CDR1 KGHSH and CDR2 LQKENI. The CDR3 consists of 14 residues.

This chain links TRBV15 with TRBJ1-4; D gene uncertain. CDR1 and CDR2 from the germline V gene are LNHNV and YYDKDF (reference sequence). The CDR3 has 16 residues. The V end was cut by 0 bases, the J end by 0 bases, with 8 bases between. The CDR3 DNA reads as TGTGCCACCAGCAGAGAAGACCGTGCAACTAATGAAAAACTGTTTTTT. Amino acid sequence: CATSREDRATNEKLFF.

This sequence joins TRBV23-1 and TRBJ2-7, with 14 bases identical to TRBD2. TRBV23-1 carries the ORF label, with uncertain function. Germline trimming cut 6 bases from V and 6 bases from J; bases unmatched to any gene: 4. CDR3 length: 14 residues. CDR3 amino acids: CASSGTSGRGEQYF. CDR3 DNA: TGCGCCAGCAGCGGGACTAGCGGGAGAGGCGAGCAGTACTTC.

The chain is built from TRBV12-5 and TRBJ2-1, with TRBD1 matching over 10 bases. CDR3 size: 17 residues. V lost 0 bases, J lost 7 bases, and 9 bases stayed unmatched. Germline CDR1 and CDR2: LGHNT and FRNRAP. The CDR3 protein is CASGLVLRQGANNEQFF. CDR3 coding DNA: TGTGCTAGTGGTTTGGTACTTAGACAGGGGGCAAATAATGAGCAGTTCTTC.

This clonotype was seen more than once but under ten times. V gene TRBV7-2 combines with J gene TRBJ2-1, with TRBD2 identical over 12 bases. CDR3 length equals 14 residues. Germline lookup yields CDR1 SGHTA and CDR2 FQGNSA. Losses at the gene ends were 10 bases for V and 8 bases for J; bases not matched to a gene: 9. The CDR3 DNA is TGTGCCATATTTCCTAGCGGGAGGGGTGATGAGCAGTTCTTC. It codes for CAIFPSGRGDEQFF.

The J gene is TRBJ2-1, the V gene TRBV27, with D unresolved. The CDR3 extends over 13 amino acids. CDR1 is MNHEY and CDR2 is SMNVEV in the germline V gene (reference sequence). V was shortened by 0 bases and J by 4 bases, with 4 bases between the two germline ends. The chain's CDR3 is CASSLSIYNEQFF. CDR3 sequence (DNA): TGTGCCAGCAGTTTATCCATTTACAATGAGCAGTTCTTC.

J is TRBJ2-5 and V is TRBV9, with D uncertain. CDR1 and CDR2 from the germline V gene are SGDLS and YYNGEE. The CDR3 is 14 amino acids. Trimming left V 0 bases short and J 1 base short, with 7 bases between. CDR3 region: CASSVEASQETQYF. For the CDR3, the DNA is TGTGCCAGCAGCGTAGAAGCGAGCCAAGAGACCCAGTACTTC.

This clonotype was recorded many times. This rearrangement joins TRBV11-2 to TRBJ2-1; D possibly uses TRBD1 or TRBD2 (5 bases each). Germline assignment: CDR1 SGHAT and CDR2 FQNNGV. CDR3 length equals 14 residues. V shed 0 bases and J shed 12 bases, with 15 bases lying between them. In DNA, the CDR3 is TGTGCCAGCAGCTTAGATAACCGGGACCCGCGGCAGTTCTTC. The encoded protein is CASSLDNRDPRQFF.

This clonotype showed up many times. The rearrangement uses TRBV7-2 and TRBJ2-4; D gene uncertain. The CDR3 has 14 amino acids. Germline V gene sequence: CDR1 SGHTA, CDR2 FQGNSA. Trimming took 2 bases from V and 3 from J, leaving 8 bases between them. The CDR3 nucleotides are TGTGCCAGCAGCTTAAGATGGGGCAAAAACATTCAGTACTTC. Translating gives CASSLRWGKNIQYF.

The chain is built from TRBV5-1 and TRBJ1-2; 9 nucleotides agree with TRBD1. The CDR3 runs to 13 residues. With V trimmed by 4 bases and J by 6 bases, 4 bases remained unmatched. The germline V gene encodes CDR1 SGHRS and CDR2 YFSETQ. DNA for the CDR3: TGCGCCAGCAGCCGACAGGGGGACGATGGCTACACCTTC. Amino acids: CASSRQGDDGYTF.

This clonotype was found a few times. This chain joins TRBV6-4 and TRBJ2-3; possibly TRBD2 for D (5 bases). The CDR3 runs to 15 residues. Germline V gives CDR1 MRHNA, CDR2 SNTAGT. Trimming took 6 bases from V and 4 from J, leaving 17 bases between them. CDR3 sequence reads: CASRASSLSSDTQYF. CDR3 DNA sequence: TGTGCCAGCAGAGCCTCTAGCTTGTCCTCAGATACGCAGTATTTT.

At least ten counts were recorded for this clonotype. The rearrangement joins TRBV7-6 to TRBJ1-1, with D possibly matching TRBD1 (6 bases). Trimming took 5 bases from V and 8 from J, leaving 15 bases between them. The CDR3 extends over 13 amino acids. The V gene's germline CDR1 is SGHVS and CDR2 FNYEAQ. The CDR3 nucleotides read TGTGCCAGCAGCCCTGGGGGGCAGGGAGAAGCTTTCTTT. It codes for CASSPGGQGEAFF. Complete variable domain (other parts from reference TRBV7-6 and TRBJ1-1): GAGVSQSPRYKVTKRGQDVALRCDPISGHVSLYWYRQALGQGPEFLTYFNYEAQQDKSGLPNDRFSAERPEGSISTLTIQRTEQRDSAMYRCASSPGGQGEAFFGQGTRLTVV.

The gene calls are TRBV5-6 and TRBJ2-7; possibly TRBD1 or TRBD2 for D (5 bases each). Germline values: CDR1 SGHDT, CDR2 YYEEEE. Trimming removed 4 bases from V and 2 bases from J, with 19 bases in between. This CDR3 comprises 16 residues. In nucleotides, the CDR3 is TGTGCCAGCAGCGCTAACCGGGACGCAACCACCTACGAGCAGTACGTC. Amino acids: CASSANRDATTYEQYV.

In its sample, this clonotype was seen a few times. V and J are TRBV7-9 and TRBJ1-5; D remains ambiguous. The CDR3 is 14 amino acids. Germline V CDR1 and CDR2: SEHNR, FQNEAQ (reference sequence). The germline V and J ends were trimmed by 5 bases and 6 bases, with 14 bases remaining between them. In nucleotides, the CDR3 is TGTGCCAGCAGCACATTCCCCGGCGGTCAGCCCCAGCATTTT. The encoded protein is CASSTFPGGQPQHF.

This clonotype has a count of ten or more. This sequence joins TRBV7-2 and TRBJ2-1; 12 nucleotides align to TRBD2. V dropped 1 base and J dropped 2; count of bases not matched to a gene: 12. The CDR3 sequence is 20 residues long. The germline V gene encodes CDR1 SGHTA and CDR2 FQGNSA. CDR3 sequence reads: CASSLGRASGRAVPYNEQFF. The CDR3 nucleotides are TGTGCCAGCAGCTTAGGTCGCGCTAGCGGGAGGGCGGTTCCCTACAATGAGCAGTTCTTC.

This clonotype was picked up a small number of times. J is TRBJ2-7 and V is TRBV12-3 or TRBV12-4, with D unresolved. V lost 5 bases, J lost 2 bases, and 19 bases lay in between. CDR3 length: 16 residues. The CDR3 spells CASSPSLTLCPYEQYV. The CDR3 DNA reads TGTGCCAGCAGTCCGAGCCTTACATTATGCCCCTACGAGCAGTACGTC.

This chain joins TRBV5-4 and TRBJ1-3; D remains unclear. Germline V gene lookup returns CDR1 SGHNT and CDR2 YYREEE (reference sequence). V shed 2 bases and J shed 2 bases, with 8 bases lying between them. The CDR3 length is 14 residues. CDR3 sequence: CASSFGITGNTIYF. The CDR3 DNA reads as TGTGCCAGCAGCTTCGGGATTACTGGAAACACCATATATTTT. Supplemented by reference TRBV5-4 and TRBJ1-3, the full variable domain reads ETGVTQSPTHLIKTRGQQVTLRCSSQSGHNTVSWYQQALGQGPQFIFQYYREEENGRGNFPPRFSGLQFPNYSSELNVNALELDDSALYLCASSFGITGNTIYFGEGSWLTVV.

The sample holds many counts of this clonotype. The chain uses TRBV7-2 and TRBJ2-7; the match to TRBD2 covers 10 bases. The CDR3 sequence is 17 residues long. Germline V CDR1 and CDR2: SGHTA, FQGNSA. V trimming: 3 bases; J trimming: 6 bases; junction bases outside the gene matches: 14. CDR3 coding DNA: TGTGCCAGCAGCTTGAGGGGGCGACTAGCGGGCCCCAGCGAGCAGTACTTC. Its protein is CASSLRGRLAGPSEQYF.

This clonotype was seen at least ten times. CDR3 DNA: TGTGCCAGCAGCTACGACAGGGACCCGCCTAACATTCAGTACTTC. Its translation: CASSYDRDPPNIQYF. This rearrangement joins TRBV7-2 to TRBJ2-4, with 7 nucleotides matching TRBD1. Per germline, CDR1 SGHTA and CDR2 FQGNSA. Unmatched junction bases numbered 10, after V lost 4 bases and J lost 7 bases. This CDR3 has 15 residues.

Only a few counts were recorded for this clonotype. The chain employs TRBV6-1 and TRBJ2-6; weak D call: TRBD1 (5 bases). This CDR3 spans 15 amino acids. The V gene's germline CDR1 is MNHNS and CDR2 SASEGT. V lost 6 bases and J lost 4, with 13 bases in between. The CDR3 spells CASSRTPPGANVLTF. The CDR3 DNA sequence: TGTGCCAGCAGCCGGACACCACCCGGGGCCAACGTCCTGACTTTC.